This entry concerns a single T cell receptor beta chain. These data belong to a study of cytomegalovirus exposure and HLA in healthy donors. It was with 60 Vbeta and 13 Jbeta primers that the PCR ran. The table came from immunoSEQ multiplex PCR; TCRdb's copy has only in-frame clones and leaves some out. In the table there are some 150,000 clones, approximately 80% of which are singletons. The sequencing sample was made of PBMCs. This sequence originates from a woman between 25 and 40 years old in good health and CMV-seropositive.

The CDR3 loop reads CASSIGQLLAKNIQYF. The CDR3 bases are TGTGCCAGTAGTATAGGACAGCTCCTAGCCAAAAACATTCAGTACTTC. The chain links TRBV19 to TRBJ2-4; maybe TRBD1 (5 bases). The V end lost 1 base, the J end lost 0 bases, and 10 bases lay between the germline ends. There are 16 residues in the CDR3. Germline V gene sequence: CDR1 LNHDA, CDR2 SQIVND (reference sequence).